These T cell receptor beta chains were read from a single sample in a study of cytomegalovirus exposure and HLA in healthy donors. Sequenced by immunoSEQ multiplex PCR; TCRdb stores in-frame clones only, minus some. In the table there are fewer than 350,000 clones, roughly 90% of which are singletons. Sequenced material: PBMCs. Receptors were obtained from a woman under 30 in good health and CMV-seronegative. Both conserved end residues are part of each CDR3. Fields, in order: clone size, V gene, J gene, D gene, CDR3 protein, CDR3 DNA. The D gene is left open where the match is weak. Clone size is stated in some rows and not others, as once, few, many or a class when expanded.

>-|TRBV13|TRBJ2-3|TRBD2
CASSLRGGNADTQYF
TGTGCCAGCAGCTTAAGGGGAGGGAACGCAGATACGCAGTATTTT
>-|TRBV7-3|TRBJ2-7|TRBD2
CASSQLADSYEQYF
TGTGCCAGCAGCCAACTAGCGGACTCCTACGAGCAGTACTTC
>-|TRBV27|TRBJ1-2|TRBD1
CASSLFWRDRGNYGYTF
TGTGCCAGCAGTTTATTTTGGCGGGACAGGGGTAACTATGGCTACACCTTC
>-|TRBV19|TRBJ1-5|-
CASSPTQGYSNQPQHF
TGTGCCAGTAGCCCAACGCAGGGGTATAGCAATCAGCCCCAGCATTTT
>-|TRBV6-1|TRBJ1-1|-
CASSPGTEAFF
TGTGCCAGCAGTCCGGGGACTGAAGCTTTCTTT
>-|TRBV7-3|TRBJ2-1|-
CASSTQGSNEQFF
TGTGCCAGCAGCACTCAGGGGAGCAATGAGCAGTTCTTC
>-|TRBV27|TRBJ1-5|-
CASSLGGPGLNQPQHF
TGTGCCAGCAGTTTGGGCGGTCCAGGGCTAAATCAGCCCCAGCATTTT
>-|TRBV11-2|TRBJ1-1|TRBD1
CASSSGTANTEAFF
TGTGCCAGCAGCTCGGGGACAGCTAACACTGAAGCTTTCTTT
>-|TRBV28|TRBJ1-2|-
CASSLLQAIYGYTF
TGTGCCAGCAGTTTACTACAGGCCATCTATGGCTACACCTTC
>-|TRBV5-1|TRBJ1-5|TRBD1
CASSYTGGDQPQHF
TGCGCCAGCAGCTATACAGGGGGGGATCAGCCCCAGCATTTT
>-|TRBV4-1|TRBJ2-7|TRBD1
CASSQGRQGYEQYF
TGCGCCAGCAGCCAAGGGAGACAGGGCTACGAGCAGTACTTC
>-|TRBV2|TRBJ2-7|TRBD1
CASRSGTGVYEQYF
TGTGCCAGCAGGTCCGGGACAGGGGTCTACGAGCAGTACTTC
>-|TRBV5-1|TRBJ2-1|-
CASSSGLFFSYDEQFF
TGCGCCAGCAGCTCCGGTCTTTTTTTTTCGTACGATGAGCAGTTCTTC
>-|TRBV7-9|TRBJ1-2|TRBD1
CASTLGGGQGDYGYTF
TGTGCCAGCACCCTAGGAGGGGGGCAGGGGGACTATGGCTACACCTTC
>-|TRBV5-1|TRBJ2-5|TRBD2
CASSDLAGGEETQYF
TGCGCCAGCAGTGATTTAGCGGGGGGGGAAGAGACCCAGTACTTC
>once|TRBV18|TRBJ2-4|-
CASSPRLTERGLAKNIQYF
TGTGCCAGCTCCCCTAGACTCACCGAGAGGGGACTAGCCAAAAACATTCAGTACTTC
>-|TRBV13|TRBJ2-4|TRBD1
CASSLLTGSKNIQYF
TGTGCCAGCAGCTTATTGACAGGGTCCAAAAACATTCAGTACTTC
>-|TRBV27|TRBJ2-1|TRBD2
CASSLPGLALGNEQFF
TGTGCCAGCAGTTTACCAGGACTAGCTTTAGGTAATGAGCAGTTCTTC
>-|TRBV2|TRBJ1-2|-
CASSEQGELDGYTF
TGTGCCAGCAGTGAGCAAGGAGAATTGGATGGCTACACCTTC
>-|TRBV7-9|TRBJ1-4|TRBD1
CASSRQGSNEKLFF
TGTGCCAGCAGCCGACAGGGGTCTAATGAAAAACTGTTTTTT
>-|TRBV7-9|TRBJ1-1|-
CSSSLGLQYTEAFF
TGTTCCAGCAGCTTAGGGTTGCAGTACACTGAAGCTTTCTTT
>-|TRBV6-1|TRBJ1-4|TRBD1
CASSLATGGDEKLFF
TGTGCCAGCAGCCTTGCGACAGGGGGGGATGAAAAACTGTTTTTT
>-|TRBV11-3|TRBJ2-7|TRBD1
CASSLDRILDRVYEQYF
TGTGCCAGCAGCTTAGATAGGATATTGGACAGGGTCTACGAGCAGTACTTC
>once|TRBV2|TRBJ1-1|-
CASRGIGGVRNRAFF
TGTGCCAGCAGGGGGATAGGAGGGGTGCGGAATAGGGCTTTCTTT
>-|TRBV9|TRBJ1-5|-
CASSAGDLDQPQHF
TGTGCCAGCAGCGCAGGGGATCTGGATCAGCCCCAGCATTTT
>-|TRBV15|TRBJ2-1|-
CATSTGPIPNNEQFF
TGTGCCACCAGCACAGGCCCAATACCCAACAATGAGCAGTTCTTC
>-|TRBV2|TRBJ1-1|TRBD1
CASSPHWVDRASVGSAFF
TGTGCCAGCAGTCCTCACTGGGTAGACAGGGCCTCGGTGGGCTCAGCTTTCTTT
>-|TRBV5-1|TRBJ2-3|TRBD2
CASSLELAGGLSTDTQYF
TGCGCCAGCAGCTTGGAACTAGCGGGGGGTCTAAGCACAGATACGCAGTATTTT
>-|TRBV6-5|TRBJ1-1|-
CASNWGREDTEAFF
TGTGCCAGCAACTGGGGGCGCGAGGACACTGAAGCTTTCTTT
>-|TRBV7-6|TRBJ2-1|TRBD2
CASTLLAGGYNEQFF
TGTGCCAGCACCCTACTAGCGGGGGGCTACAATGAGCAGTTCTTC
>-|TRBV2|TRBJ2-7|TRBD1
CASSRRTGGLGEQYF
TGTGCCAGCAGCCGCCGTACAGGGGGGTTAGGCGAGCAGTACTTC
>-|TRBV5-1|TRBJ2-3|-
CASSVRGPTDTQYF
TGCGCCAGCAGCGTACGGGGTCCAACAGATACGCAGTATTTT
>-|TRBV6-1|TRBJ2-7|-
CARDEVASHEQYF
TGTGCCCGAGATGAAGTAGCTTCTCACGAGCAGTACTTC
>-|TRBV12-5|TRBJ2-7|TRBD2
CASGERTSGVISAYEQYF
TGTGCTAGTGGTGAACGGACTAGCGGGGTGATAAGCGCCTACGAGCAGTACTTC
>-|TRBV7-9|TRBJ2-2|-
CASSRGIGELFF
TGTGCCAGCAGCCGCGGAATCGGGGAGCTGTTTTTT
>-|TRBV30|TRBJ2-7|-
CAWSRITGSDPGEQYF
TGTGCCTGGAGTAGGATTACGGGGTCCGACCCGGGCGAGCAGTACTTC
>-|TRBV6-1|TRBJ1-4|TRBD1
CASRTGGLGEKLFF
TGTGCCAGCAGAACAGGGGGCCTGGGAGAAAAACTGTTTTTT
>-|TRBV27|TRBJ2-7|TRBD2
CASSLSQRGEQYF
TGTGCCAGCAGTTTATCCCAGCGGGGCGAGCAGTACTTC
>once|TRBV27|TRBJ1-4|-
CASRTTARSEKLFF
TGTGCCAGCAGGACGACAGCGAGGAGTGAAAAACTGTTTTTT
>-|TRBV5-1|TRBJ1-5|TRBD1
CASSPGQGGQPQHF
TGCGCCAGCAGCCCTGGACAGGGGGGTCAGCCCCAGCATTTT
>-|TRBV21-1|TRBJ2-7|-
CASSNRGDRVSYEQYF
TGTGCCAGCAGCAATCGGGGGGACAGGGTCTCCTACGAGCAGTACTTC
>-|TRBV10-3|TRBJ1-5|TRBD1
CAISAGGSNQPQHF
TGTGCCATCAGTGCAGGGGGTTCCAATCAGCCCCAGCATTTT
>once|TRBV19|TRBJ1-1|-
CASSIGRRVDTEAFF
TGTGCCAGTAGTATAGGTCGGCGGGTCGACACTGAAGCTTTCTTT
>-|TRBV27|TRBJ1-4|-
CASRRDSGEKLFF
TGTGCCAGCAGACGGGATTCGGGGGAAAAACTGTTTTTT
>-|TRBV10-3|TRBJ1-4|TRBD1
CATQGQGGYNEKLFF
TGTGCCACCCAGGGACAGGGGGGATACAATGAAAAACTGTTTTTT
>-|TRBV28|TRBJ1-2|-
CATYPTGYGYTF
TGTGCCACTTATCCTACGGGTTATGGCTACACCTTC
>-|TRBV29-1|TRBJ2-7|TRBD2
CSVKSSGGALYEQYF
TGCAGCGTAAAGAGTAGCGGGGGGGCTCTCTACGAGCAGTACTTC
>once|TRBV7-3|TRBJ2-7|-
CASSLRSQAEQYF
TGTGCCAGCAGCTTAAGGTCGCAGGCGGAGCAGTACTTC
>few|TRBV6-1|TRBJ2-5|-
CASSEDGGRETQYF
TGTGCCAGCAGTGAAGATGGGGGCCGGGAGACCCAGTACTTC
>-|TRBV6-4|TRBJ2-1|-
CASSEQGINEQFF
TGTGCCAGCAGTGAACAGGGTATCAATGAGCAGTTCTTC
>-|TRBV9|TRBJ1-1|TRBD1
CASSRGQGNTEAFF
TGTGCCAGCAGCAGGGGACAGGGGAACACTGAAGCTTTCTTT
>-|TRBV30|TRBJ2-7|TRBD1
CAWGLDRSYEQYF
TGTGCCTGGGGATTGGACAGGTCCTACGAGCAGTACTTC
>-|TRBV7-6|TRBJ2-3|TRBD2
CASSRTSGGFTDTQYF
TGTGCCAGCAGCAGGACTAGCGGGGGGTTCACAGATACGCAGTATTTT
>-|TRBV7-2|TRBJ2-5|TRBD1
CASSFGQGARQETQYF
TGTGCCAGCAGCTTCGGACAGGGGGCGCGCCAAGAGACCCAGTACTTC
>-|TRBV2|TRBJ1-2|-
CASSDVKGELNYGYTF
TGTGCCAGCAGTGACGTCAAGGGGGAACTGAACTATGGCTACACCTTC
>-|TRBV4-1|TRBJ2-1|TRBD2
CASSQAHGLAGGRNEQFF
TGCGCCAGCAGCCAAGCCCACGGACTAGCGGGGGGCCGCAATGAGCAGTTCTTC
>-|TRBV25-1|TRBJ1-1|-
CATPRRSSVNTEAFF
TGTGCCACCCCGAGAAGGAGCAGTGTGAACACTGAAGCTTTCTTT
>-|TRBV6-1|TRBJ2-7|TRBD1
CAGRTGGNSYEQYF
TGTGCCGGAAGAACAGGGGGGAACTCCTACGAGCAGTACTTC
>-|TRBV28|TRBJ2-6|-
CASNQRGSGANVLTF
TGTGCCAGCAACCAACGGGGCTCTGGGGCCAACGTCCTGACTTTC